Each of the 30 T cell receptor beta chains below was sequenced from the same sample in a study of shared clonotypes between healthy human individuals. Assay used: immunoSEQ multiplex PCR; TCRdb lists only in-frame clones, some missing. Here the sample spans around 980,000 clones, around three quarters being singletons. The specimen was memory CD4+ T cells from PBMCs. This sample's subset: CD45RA-negative fraction. The source of these receptors is a man younger than 35 in good health. Some clones in this sample may be carry-over from other donors' samples.

V is TRBV30 and J is TRBJ2-7; TRBD1 agrees at 10 bases. The V gene end was trimmed by 2 bases and the J gene end by 9 bases; junction bases not matched to a gene: 10. Per the germline V gene, CDR1 is GTSNPN and CDR2 is SVGIG (reference sequence). This CDR3 has 14 amino acids. The CDR3 DNA reads as TGTGCCTGGAGTCTCCGGACAGGGGGGACCGGGCAGTACTTC. Amino acids: CAWSLRTGGTGQYF.

The gene calls are TRBV7-2 and TRBJ2-7; the D is unclear. The CDR3 contains 13 residues. V lost 0 bases, J lost 6 bases, and 9 bases lay in between. In germline, CDR1 is SGHTA, CDR2 FQGNSA. CDR3: CASSLALWAEQYF. The DNA for the CDR3 is TGTGCCAGCAGCTTAGCGCTGTGGGCCGAGCAGTACTTC.

The rearrangement uses TRBV2 and TRBJ2-2, with D uncertain. The CDR3 runs to 14 residues. V shed 9 bases and J shed 5 bases, with 16 bases lying between them. CDR1 SNHLY and CDR2 FYNNEI come from the germline V gene. CDR3 sequence: CASRITSMTGELFF. The CDR3 nucleotides read TGTGCCAGTCGTATAACGAGTATGACCGGGGAGCTGTTTTTT.

Points on this clone: This same CDR3 is encoded by further DNA sequences in the sample. V is TRBV5-1 and J is TRBJ1-4; 9 bases align to TRBD1. CDR3 length equals 15 residues. Germline loops: CDR1 SGHRS, CDR2 YFSETQ. V lost 2 bases to trimming and J lost 5 bases; unmatched junction nucleotides: 4. The CDR3 DNA follows: TGCGCCAGCAGCTTTTCCGGGACAGGGAATGAAAAACTGTTTTTT. Protein: CASSFSGTGNEKLFF.

The chain couples TRBV6-1 to TRBJ2-7; TRBD1 matches at 10 bases. This CDR3 region has 14 residues. J gave up 6 bases and V 7 bases, and 9 bases lay outside the gene matches. Germline assignment: CDR1 MNHNS and CDR2 SASEGT. This CDR3 reads CASKPRQGASEQYF. The CDR3 DNA reads as TGTGCCAGCAAACCCAGACAGGGGGCCTCCGAGCAGTACTTC.

This sequence joins TRBV4-3 and TRBJ2-6; D possibly corresponds to TRBD1 (6 bases). The CDR3 spans 16 residues. V lost 4 bases and J 2 bases, leaving 12 bases between the germline ends. Germline V gene sequence: CDR1 LGHNA, CDR2 YSLEER. CDR3 bases: TGCGCCAGCAGCCCTGGACAGCCTACTGGGGCCAACGTCCTGACTTTC. This gives the protein CASSPGQPTGANVLTF.

This clone was counted at least ten times. Other DNA sequences in the sample encode the same CDR3. The chain carries TRBV28 and TRBJ1-1; D not certain. This CDR3 spans 17 amino acids. Trimming removed 2 bases from V and 0 bases from J, with 16 bases in between. Germline V lookup: CDR1 MDHEN, CDR2 SYDVKM. The CDR3 DNA follows: TGTGCCAGCAGTTTACCTACTGGTCCGCTACTGAACACTGAAGCTTTCTTT. Translated: CASSLPTGPLLNTEAFF. The whole variable domain, remainder taken from reference TRBV28 and TRBJ1-1, is DVKVTQSSRYLVKRTGEKVFLECVQDMDHENMFWYRQDPGLGLRLIYFSYDVKMKEKGDIPEGYSVSREKKERFSLILESASTNQTSMYLCASSLPTGPLLNTEAFFGQGTRLTVV.

As regards this clone: Since a much larger clone is just one base distant, this may be a read error. This chain uses TRBV11-2 with TRBJ1-3; 8 bases map to TRBD1. Germline lookup yields CDR1 SGHAT and CDR2 FQNNGV. CDR3 length: 14 residues. After removal of 5 bases from V and 4 bases from J, the junction contained 4 bases not matched to a gene. The CDR3 is CASSPDRAGNTIYF. In DNA form, the CDR3 reads TGTGCCAGCAGCCCGGACAGGGCCGGAAACACCATATATTTT.

This clone is medium-sized. This chain connects TRBV11-2 to TRBJ2-7, with D unresolved. This CDR3 region has 14 residues. CDR1 SGHAT and CDR2 FQNNGV come from the germline V gene. Trimming cost V 5 bases and J 0 bases, with 11 bases left between them. The CDR3 reads CASSPRSNSYEQYF. CDR3 nucleotide sequence: TGTGCCAGCAGCCCCAGGTCCAACTCCTACGAGCAGTACTTC.

Here the CDR3 reads CASSLLAGIGETQYF. The DNA of the CDR3 is TGCGCCAGCAGCTTGTTAGCGGGAATAGGGGAGACCCAGTACTTC. The rearrangement uses TRBV5-1 and TRBJ2-5; 8 nucleotides line up with TRBD2. V shed 1 base and J 5 bases; nucleotides not matched to a gene: 7. The germline V gene encodes CDR1 SGHRS and CDR2 YFSETQ. This CDR3 has 15 amino acids.

V usage is TRBV11-3 and J usage is TRBJ2-5; TRBD1 agrees at 7 bases. This CDR3 spans 15 amino acids. Trimming cost V 5 bases and J 1 base; bases outside gene matches: 7. Germline CDR1 SGHNT, CDR2 YENEEA. The CDR3 nucleotides read TGTGCCAGCAGCCCCACGGGACAGCCCCAAGAGACCCAGTACTTC. It translates to CASSPTGQPQETQYF.

V gene TRBV14 combines with J gene TRBJ1-3; a weak D match, TRBD1 (5 bases). Trimming left V 4 bases short and J 4 bases short, with 17 bases between. From germline, CDR1 is SGHDN and CDR2 FVKESK. There are 16 residues in the CDR3. The CDR3 nucleotides read TGTGCCAGCAGCCTACAGCTCCCGGGGGTCGGAAACACCATATATTTT. It codes for CASSLQLPGVGNTIYF.

This clone appeared a single time. The rearrangement joins TRBV7-9 to TRBJ2-2, with TRBD2 identical over 13 bases. Germline V CDR1 and CDR2: SEHNR, FQNEAQ (reference sequence). V dropped 0 bases and J dropped 5; count of bases not matched to a gene: 6. The CDR3 covers 18 residues. Here the CDR3 reads CASSLALGLAGKTGELFF. CDR3 nucleotides: TGTGCCAGCAGCTTAGCGCTGGGACTAGCGGGAAAGACCGGGGAGCTGTTTTTT.

This clone came up a few times. The chain carries TRBV21-1 and TRBJ1-1. TRBV21-1 is recorded as a pseudogene. CDR3 length: 16 residues. The DNA of the CDR3 is TGTGCCAGCAGCAAAGCGGGGACCCCCATGAACACTGAAGCTTTCTTT. Amino acids: CASSKAGTPMNTEAFF.

The genes are TRBV28 and TRBJ2-2; weak D call: TRBD2 (6 bases). CDR1 and CDR2 (germline): MDHEN, SYDVKM. The CDR3 spans 13 residues. The ends were cut back, 8 bases at V and 2 bases at J, with 9 bases in the middle. CDR3 sequence reads: CASQAGNTGELFF. The CDR3 DNA reads TGTGCCAGCCAGGCGGGAAACACCGGGGAGCTGTTTTTT.

This clone was recorded only once. CDR3 amino acids: CASRLAGVHNEQFF. In DNA, the CDR3 is TGTGCCAGCAGGCTAGCGGGAGTTCACAATGAGCAGTTCTTC. The V and J genes are TRBV7-9 and TRBJ2-1; TRBD2 aligns across 10 bases. The V gene end was trimmed by 6 bases and the J gene end by 5 bases; junction bases not matched to a gene: 4. The CDR3 is 14 residues long. CDR1 is SEHNR, CDR2 FQNEAQ, per germline (reference sequence).

The chain recombines TRBV27 with TRBJ1-4; 9 bases fit TRBD1. This CDR3 region has 14 residues. The junction had 4 bases not matched to a gene; V was cut back by 6 bases and J by 5 bases. Germline V CDR1 and CDR2: MNHEY, SMNVEV (reference sequence). In DNA form, the CDR3 reads TGTGCCAGCAGAAGAGGACAGGGGAATGAAAAACTGTTTTTT. This sequence encodes CASRRGQGNEKLFF.

In nucleotides, the CDR3 is TGCAGCGCCGGACGGACAGGGGATAATGAAAAACTGTTTTTT. It translates to CSAGRTGDNEKLFF. The rearrangement uses TRBV29-1 and TRBJ1-4, with 9 bases identical to TRBD1. CDR3 length: 14 residues. Germline V gene sequence: CDR1 SQVTM, CDR2 ANQGSEA. Trimming at V came to 7 bases and at J to 4 bases, leaving 7 bases not matched to a gene. The full variable domain, its missing parts supplied by reference TRBV29-1 and TRBJ1-4, is SAVISQKPSRDICQRGTSLTIQCQVDSQVTMMFWYRQQPGQSLTLIATANQGSEATYESGFVIDKFPISRPNLTFSTLTVSNMSPEDSSIYLCSAGRTGDNEKLFFGSGTQLSVL.

The chain couples TRBV9 to TRBJ2-3; D is perhaps TRBD1 or TRBD2 (5 bases each). Deletions cut 0 bases from V and 1 base from J, with 12 bases between. Germline V CDR1 and CDR2: SGDLS, YYNGEE. This CDR3 comprises 16 residues. CDR3 sequence (DNA): TGTGCCAGCAGCGTAGGAGGGGCGCCTCGCACAGATACGCAGTATTTT. Its translation is CASSVGGAPRTDTQYF.

About this clone: In the same sample, other DNA sequences code for this CDR3. V and J are TRBV5-1 and TRBJ2-5; D remains unclear. From germline, CDR1 is SGHRS and CDR2 YFSETQ. Trimming pared 0 bases from V and 5 bases from J, leaving 8 bases between. The CDR3 is 13 amino acids. This CDR3 is CASSLVGEETQYF. CDR3 sequence (DNA): TGCGCCAGCAGCTTGGTAGGTGAGGAGACCCAGTACTTC. The full variable domain, its missing parts supplied by reference TRBV5-1 and TRBJ2-5, is KAGVTQTPRYLIKTRGQQVTLSCSPISGHRSVSWYQQTPGQGLQFLFEYFSETQRNKGNFPGRFSGRQFSNSRSEMNVSTLELGDSALYLCASSLVGEETQYFGPGTRLLVL.

This chain connects TRBV7-3 to TRBJ1-1, with TRBD1 identical over 7 bases. Germline V gives CDR1 SGHTA, CDR2 FQGTGA. The CDR3 contains 13 residues. V was clipped by 6 bases and J by 3 bases; unmatched bases: 4. The CDR3 sequence: CASSKQGYTEAFF. CDR3 nucleotide sequence: TGTGCCAGCAGTAAACAGGGGTACACTGAAGCTTTCTTT.

The chain employs TRBV6-6 and TRBJ2-7; the D is unclear. The germline CDR1 and CDR2 sequences are MNHNY and SVGAGI (reference sequence). This CDR3 spans 13 amino acids. The V gene lost 3 bases and the J gene lost 2 bases, with 8 bases spanning the gap. Here the CDR3 reads CASSYDRAYEQYF. The CDR3 bases are TGTGCCAGCAGTTATGATAGGGCCTACGAGCAGTACTTC.

The V gene is TRBV7-8, the J gene TRBJ1-2; 12 nucleotides agree with TRBD1. V was pared by 0 bases and J by 8 bases, with 4 bases of the junction left unmatched. CDR3 length: 15 amino acids. Germline loops: CDR1 SGHVS, CDR2 FQNEAQ. CDR3 in DNA: TGTGCCAGCAGCTTAGCGACGGGACAGGGGGCCGGCTACACCTTC. Translated: CASSLATGQGAGYTF.

The V call is TRBV2, the J call TRBJ2-5; D not certain. Deletions cut 1 base from V and 0 bases from J, with 6 bases between. The germline gives CDR1 SNHLY, CDR2 FYNNEI. This CDR3 has 14 residues. As DNA, the CDR3 is TGTGCCAGCAGTGAAGTGTCGTACCAAGAGACCCAGTACTTC. Residues: CASSEVSYQETQYF. The full variable domain, its missing parts supplied by reference TRBV2 and TRBJ2-5, is EPEVTQTPSHQVTQMGQEVILRCVPISNHLYFYWYRQILGQKVEFLVSFYNNEISEKSEIFDDQFSVERPDGSNFTLKIRSTKLEDSAMYFCASSEVSYQETQYFGPGTRLLVL.

The CDR3, as DNA: TGTGCCAGCAGCGTAGCCACTAGCGGGAGAACTGGTGAGCAGTTCTTC. It yields the protein CASSVATSGRTGEQFF. The chain employs TRBV9 and TRBJ2-1; 11 bases match TRBD2. The germline gives CDR1 SGDLS, CDR2 YYNGEE. J gave up 9 bases and V 0 bases, and 8 bases lay outside the gene matches. The CDR3 sequence is 16 residues long.

J is TRBJ1-1 and V is TRBV10-1; D is unclear. Looked up from germline, CDR1 is WNHNN and CDR2 is SYGVQD (reference sequence). V was cut by 8 bases and J by 0 bases, with 13 bases left in between. CDR3 length: 14 residues. CDR3 DNA sequence: TGCGCCAGCCTTGTGGGTGATATGAACACTGAAGCTTTCTTT. Translating gives CASLVGDMNTEAFF.

The chain combines TRBV7-8 with TRBJ2-7, with D tentatively TRBD2 (5 bases). The CDR3 runs 15 residues. V was cut by 3 bases and J by 1 base, with 13 bases left in between. The germline CDR1 and CDR2 sequences are SGHVS and FQNEAQ. The CDR3 nucleotides are TGTGCCAGCAGCTTTATAGGAGGAAGGTCCTACGAGCAGTACTTC. Amino acids: CASSFIGGRSYEQYF.

This clone occurred a few times. The sample has other DNA sequences that encode this CDR3 too. The chain carries TRBV5-1 and TRBJ1-1; D may be TRBD1 (6 bases). The CDR3 consists of 14 residues. Germline V gene sequence: CDR1 SGHRS, CDR2 YFSETQ. V was trimmed by 0 bases and J by 4 bases, leaving 10 bases between them. Here the CDR3 DNA reads TGCGCCAGCAGCTTGGACAGGGTCGGCACTGAAGCTTTCTTT. It encodes CASSLDRVGTEAFF.

The gene calls are TRBV10-1 and TRBJ2-3; tentatively, D is TRBD1 or TRBD2 (5 bases each). Per the germline V gene, CDR1 is WNHNN and CDR2 is SYGVQD (reference sequence). With 5 bases removed from V and 5 bases from J, the gap between germline ends came to 14 bases. The CDR3 length is 14 residues. The CDR3 region is CASSPGTTLDTQYF. CDR3 in DNA: TGCGCCAGCAGTCCCGGGACCACACTAGATACGCAGTATTTT.

Ten or more counts support this clone. The rearrangement uses TRBV6-1 and TRBJ2-4; D is ambiguous. The germline V and J ends were trimmed by 3 bases and 10 bases, with 13 bases remaining between them. The germline V gene encodes CDR1 MNHNS and CDR2 SASEGT. There are 13 residues in the CDR3. Here the CDR3 reads CASSEALAKIQYF. CDR3 nucleotides: TGTGCCAGCAGTGAGGCCCTGGCGAAGATTCAGTACTTC.